One TCR beta chain is described in this entry. Its matching antigen is unknown. The sample belongs to a study of T cell repertoires in cytomegalovirus infection. General study results and limits: Cumulative frequency (of public TCR beta family members) identified carriers of CMV plus the relevant HLA.

The CDR3 sequence is 17 residues long. Trimming cost V 0 bases and J 2 bases; bases outside gene matches: 8. The germline gives CDR1 ENHRY, CDR2 SYGVKD. TCRdb re-called the reads with MiXCR, one entry per CDR3 protein. Of almost 550,000 distinct CDR3 sequences listed, about 15% are singletons. The V gene is TRBV10-3, the J gene TRBJ1-2; 8 bases align to TRBD1. This clonotype was sampled from a human donor in good health (CMV status not recorded). Some clones in this sample may be carry-over from other donors' samples. Sample: CD8+ T cells from PBMCs. CDR3 in DNA: TGTGCCATCAGTGAGTCAATGGCAGGGGGCGCGAACTATGGCTACACCTTC. Translated: CAISESMAGGANYGYTF.